The following is a TCR beta chain sequence with its context. This clone was seen once. Which antigen it targets is not known. No much larger clone exists at a distance of one base, and base qualities are not known. This entry is derived from a study of OX40 agonist ivuxolimab in advanced cancers. In the study overall: Ivuxolimab was a fully human IgG2 agonistic monoclonal antibody targeting the costimulatory receptor OX40 (CD134). Intravenous ivuxolimab was administered to patients every 2 weeks at six dose levels: 0.01, 0.1, 0.3, 1.5, 3 and 10 mg/kg. Among the roughly 52 dose-escalation patients, approximately 20 had hepatocellular carcinoma, approximately 15 melanoma, 9 renal cell carcinoma and 9 head and neck cancer. The dose-escalation cohort was about 86% male with a mean age of around 62 years, ranging from roughly 23 to 90. Patients were allowed to have had prior anti-PD-1, anti-PD-L1 or anti-CTLA-4 therapy, and approximately 41% of the dose-escalation patients had previously received checkpoint inhibitors. Partial responses were achieved by three dose-escalation patients, of whom one had hepatocellular carcinoma and two had cutaneous melanoma. Peripheral TCRbeta sequencing aimed to test whether ivuxolimab altered TCR sequence diversity and caused clonal T-cell expansion. The paper describes the monotherapy dose-escalation part (N ≈ 50 patients) of the phase I trial of ivuxolimab.

The trial excluded patients who had a history of autoimmune disease or were on systemic immunosuppression. Peripheral blood for TCR sequencing was collected from all dose cohorts at baseline, on cycle 4 day 1, and on cycle 7 day 1. Samples came from an open-label, multicenter, first-in-human phase I dose-escalation trial of ivuxolimab. The trial enrolled adults with locally advanced or metastatic head and neck squamous cell, hepatocellular, melanoma or renal cell carcinoma. Before TCR sequencing, CD4+ T cells and CD8+ T cells from peripheral blood were sorted into separate populations. Genomic DNA was extracted from sorted cells for sequencing of the TCRbeta CDR3 region. TCRbeta CDR3 regions were sequenced using the immunoSEQ Assay. Held by TCRdb, this immuneACCESS table contains in-frame sequences only and omits some clones. Under half of the omission traces to an unresolved V gene where checked; the cause of the rest is unknown. The sample contains about 96,000 clones, more than 80% of them found a single time. The top ten hold around 5.8% of the sample.

What the study reported, not specific to this receptor: Low levels of normalized T-cell clonal expansion were also seen in some nonresponding patients. In the 0.1-3.0 mg/kg groups, partial responders had among the lowest normalized peripheral clonal expansion, particularly in CD8+ T cells. At doses of 0.1 to 3.0 mg/kg, clonal expansion of both CD4+ and CD8+ T cells in blood was seen between baseline and week 6. The antigen specificity of the peripheral T cells that underwent clonal expansion was not determined. After ivuxolimab, expanded clones were on average more numerous among CD8+ T cells than among CD4+ T cells.

This TCR came from an adult with an advanced solid tumor such as melanoma, head and neck, liver or kidney cancer. Sequenced here: CD4+ or CD8+ T cells sorted from blood, sampled in a trial of the OX40 agonist ivuxolimab.

CDR3 region: CASSKTGGYEQYF. The bases are TGCGCCAGCAGCAAGACGGGGGGATACGAGCAGTACTTC. The rearrangement joined TRBV5-1 to TRBJ2-7; 7 central bases correspond to TRBD2. Trimming takes 4 bases off V and 4 bases off J; junction bases not matched to a gene: 5. The CDR3 holds 13 amino acids from the cysteine to the phenylalanine. Only the CDR3 part of the read is kept: 39 bases, read in frame from the first base. From a lookup of the germline V gene, CDR1 and CDR2 are SGHRS and YFSETQ.